A selection of T cell receptor beta chains follows, all from one sample in a study of cytotoxic CD8 clonotypes in ibrutinib-treated CLL. Clones were sequenced by immunoSEQ multiplex PCR, and TCRdb holds only the in-frame ones, with some missing. The sample has 45,000 to 60,000 clones; 55% to 65% are singletons. This specimen consisted of PBMCs, obtained after 24 months of ibrutinib treatment. The receptors here all came from a human donor with chronic lymphocytic leukemia. Each CDR3 is given with its conserved first and last residue. Fields, in order: CDR3 protein, CDR3 DNA, J gene, D gene, V gene, clone size. A D gene is named only where the DNA matches it firmly. Not all rows give a size; the values are once, few, many and, for expanded clones, a class.

CASSFPFTGDYGYTF | TGTGCCAGCAGTTTTCCATTCACAGGGGACTATGGCTACACCTTC | TRBJ1-2 | TRBD1 | TRBV28 | .
CASSSDSYYTQYF | TGTGCCAGCAGCTCAGACAGTTACTATACGCAGTATTTT | TRBJ2-3 | . | TRBV7-2 | .
CASSLAGSSYNEQFF | TGTGCCAGCAGTTTAGCGGGAAGCTCCTACAATGAGCAGTTCTTC | TRBJ2-1 | . | TRBV27 | .
CASSFTGRAGELFF | TGCGCCAGCAGCTTTACAGGGAGGGCCGGGGAGCTGTTTTTT | TRBJ2-2 | . | TRBV5-1 | once
CASSEQAGNQPQHF | TGTGCCAGCAGTGAACAGGCGGGCAATCAGCCCCAGCATTTT | TRBJ1-5 | . | TRBV6-4 | .
CASSLLPTGVSGANVLTF | TGTGCCAGCAGCTTATTACCGACAGGCGTGTCTGGGGCCAACGTCCTGACTTTC | TRBJ2-6 | . | TRBV7-9 | .
CASSLLEYGYTF | TGTGCCAGCAGCTTATTAGAATATGGCTACACCTTC | TRBJ1-2 | . | TRBV5-4 | .
CASGGIRDGYTF | TGTGCCAGCGGGGGGATCCGGGATGGCTACACCTTC | TRBJ1-2 | . | TRBV10-3 | .
CASSTDRNEQFF | TGTGCCAGTAGTACCGACAGAAATGAGCAGTTCTTC | TRBJ2-1 | . | TRBV19 | few
CASSLEALADIYEQYF | TGTGCCAGCAGCTTAGAAGCTCTAGCGGATATCTACGAGCAGTACTTC | TRBJ2-7 | TRBD2 | TRBV7-2 | once
CASGSGGRNEQFF | TGTGCCAGCGGGAGCGGGGGACGGAATGAGCAGTTCTTC | TRBJ2-1 | TRBD2 | TRBV2 | .
CASSLGANQPQHF | TGTGCCAGCAGCTTAGGCGCGAATCAGCCCCAGCATTTT | TRBJ1-5 | . | TRBV5-6 | .
CASSQPGQGNQPQHF | TGCGCCAGCAGCCAGCCGGGACAGGGAAATCAGCCCCAGCATTTT | TRBJ1-5 | TRBD1 | TRBV4-1 | many
CASGHQGIGYTF | TGTGCCAGCGGTCACCAGGGGATCGGCTACACCTTC | TRBJ1-2 | . | TRBV27 | .
CAARGTSYEQYF | TGTGCCGCACGGGGGACATCCTACGAGCAGTACTTC | TRBJ2-7 | . | TRBV6-5 | .
CASSPAGQSKNIQYF | TGTGCCAGCAGTCCGGCGGGACAAAGCAAAAACATTCAGTACTTC | TRBJ2-4 | . | TRBV25-1 | few
CASVGPRGRLNYGYTF | TGTGCCAGCGTGGGGCCGAGGGGCCGTCTCAACTATGGCTACACCTTC | TRBJ1-2 | . | TRBV19 | .
CASSFAGAGYEQYF | TGTGCCAGCAGTTTCGCGGGAGCGGGCTACGAGCAGTACTTC | TRBJ2-7 | TRBD2 | TRBV5-6 | .
CASSPGQAYGYTF | TGTGCCAGCAGCCCCGGCCAGGCCTATGGCTACACCTTC | TRBJ1-2 | . | TRBV5-4 | few
CASSLVWGAEETQYF | TGTGCCAGCAGCTTGGTATGGGGGGCCGAAGAGACCCAGTACTTC | TRBJ2-5 | . | TRBV5-5 | .
CASSQVLGVYEQYF | TGTGCCAGCAGCCAAGTACTGGGGGTCTACGAGCAGTACTTC | TRBJ2-7 | . | TRBV4-2 | few
CASSFGQWGQETQYF | TGTGCCAGCAGCTTTGGACAGTGGGGGCAAGAGACCCAGTACTTC | TRBJ2-5 | . | TRBV5-6 | .
CSVEGNTEAFF | TGCAGTGTCGAGGGGAACACTGAAGCTTTCTTT | TRBJ1-1 | . | TRBV20-1 | .
CASRVAGTYNEQFF | TGTGCCAGCCGGGTTGCGGGGACGTACAATGAGCAGTTCTTC | TRBJ2-1 | . | TRBV6-5 | .
CAWDRSSSYEQYF | TGTGCCTGGGACCGCTCTAGTTCCTACGAGCAGTACTTC | TRBJ2-7 | . | TRBV30 | .
CASSFLTQETQYF | TGTGCCAGCAGTTTCCTTACACAAGAGACCCAGTACTTC | TRBJ2-5 | . | TRBV27 | few
CASSLSRGRGEKLFF | TGCGCCAGCAGCTTGTCCAGAGGGAGGGGTGAAAAACTGTTTTTT | TRBJ1-4 | . | TRBV5-1 | .
CAISETDLTDTQYF | TGTGCCATCAGTGAGACGGACCTCACAGATACGCAGTATTTT | TRBJ2-3 | . | TRBV10-3 | .
CASSLATSGNEQFF | TGTGCCAGCAGCTTAGCCACTAGCGGGAATGAGCAGTTCTTC | TRBJ2-1 | TRBD2 | TRBV7-2 | many
CASIPRGGSGANVLTF | TGTGCCAGCATCCCCAGGGGGGGCTCTGGGGCCAACGTCCTGACTTTC | TRBJ2-6 | . | TRBV28 | .
CASSSGVFGNTIYF | TGCGCCAGCAGCTCAGGGGTTTTTGGAAACACCATATATTTT | TRBJ1-3 | . | TRBV5-1 | .
CASSRDLYEQYF | TGTGCCAGCAGCCGGGACTTGTACGAGCAGTACTTC | TRBJ2-7 | . | TRBV5-4 | few
CASRISPVYGYTF | TGTGCCAGCAGGATAAGTCCCGTCTATGGCTACACCTTC | TRBJ1-2 | . | TRBV27 | many
CASNSRGLETQYF | TGTGCCAGCAACAGCAGGGGGCTAGAGACCCAGTACTTC | TRBJ2-5 | TRBD1 | TRBV28 | .
CASSLGGLTNSPLHF | TGTGCCAGCAGCTTGGGGGGCCTCACTAATTCACCCCTCCACTTT | TRBJ1-6 | . | TRBV5-6 | .
CASTGQRTDTQYF | TGTGCCAGCACAGGACAGCGAACAGATACGCAGTATTTT | TRBJ2-3 | . | TRBV2 | few
CASSSTPGGEQFF | TGCGCCAGCAGCTCCACCCCCGGGGGTGAGCAGTTCTTC | TRBJ2-1 | . | TRBV5-1 | few
CASSSYRTGPTYEQYF | TGCGCCAGCAGCTCCTACCGGACAGGGCCTACCTACGAGCAGTACTTC | TRBJ2-7 | TRBD1 | TRBV5-1 | few
CASSRTGGTGELFF | TGTGCCAGCAGCCGTACAGGGGGGACCGGGGAGCTGTTTTTT | TRBJ2-2 | TRBD1 | TRBV7-7 | .
CASSLSGYTEAFF | TGTGCCAGCAGCTTAAGTGGGTACACTGAAGCTTTCTTT | TRBJ1-1 | . | TRBV7-2 | many
CASSWGSSQGTQYF | TGTGCCAGCAGTTGGGGATCATCTCAGGGGACCCAGTACTTC | TRBJ2-5 | . | TRBV6-5 | .
CASGGANTGELFF | TGCGCCAGCGGGGGGGCGAACACCGGGGAGCTGTTTTTT | TRBJ2-2 | TRBD2 | TRBV4-1 | few
CATSRDGPGAYNSPLHF | TGTGCCACCAGCAGAGATGGTCCCGGGGCTTATAATTCACCCCTCCACTTT | TRBJ1-6 | . | TRBV15 | .
CASSGGFDGYTF | TGCGCCAGCAGTGGGGGGTTTGATGGCTACACCTTC | TRBJ1-2 | . | TRBV10-2 | .
CASSQDGGGANTIYF | TGTGCCAGCAGCCAAGATGGAGGGGGGGCAAACACCATATATTTT | TRBJ1-3 | . | TRBV7-9 | .
CASTQIGSADGTEAFF | TGCGCCAGCACCCAGATCGGGTCTGCGGATGGCACTGAAGCTTTCTTT | TRBJ1-1 | . | TRBV10-2 | .
CASSYGQNYGYTF | TGTGCCAGCAGTTACGGGCAGAATTATGGCTACACCTTC | TRBJ1-2 | . | TRBV6-5 | .
CASSSQTSGGGETQYF | TGCGCCAGCAGCTCACAGACTAGCGGGGGAGGGGAGACCCAGTACTTC | TRBJ2-5 | TRBD2 | TRBV5-1 | .
CASSPFAETDTQYF | TGTGCCAGCAGCCCGTTCGCGGAGACAGATACGCAGTATTTT | TRBJ2-3 | . | TRBV5-6 | .
CASSFLVSSEAFF | TGTGCCAGCAGTTTTTTAGTCTCCTCTGAAGCTTTCTTT | TRBJ1-1 | . | TRBV28 | many
CASRETVMGYTF | TGTGCCAGCAGGGAAACAGTTATGGGCTACACCTTC | TRBJ1-2 | . | TRBV2 | few
CASSLKGPYRLGANEKLFF | TGTGCCAGCAGCTTGAAGGGGCCGTACCGATTAGGGGCTAATGAAAAACTGTTTTTT | TRBJ1-4 | . | TRBV5-6 | .